This TCR beta chain comes out of a study of T cell responses to AZD1222 COVID-19 vaccine. With regard to this clone: The antigen is not known.

Sequencing used immunoSEQ multiplex PCR; TCRdb keeps in-frame clones, though not all of them. The sample consists of approximately 100,000 clones, about 90% of them appearing once. V lost 5 bases, J lost 3 bases, and 8 bases stayed unmatched. The V gene's germline CDR1 is SGHTA and CDR2 FQGTGA. CDR3 length equals 16 residues. Regarding the study as a whole: Once two AZD1222 doses were given, Spike-specific TCR breadth and depth went up. At study baseline, merely six AZD1222 recipients were seropositive.

This receptor was taken from an adult in good health. This sequence joins TRBV7-3 and TRBJ2-1; TRBD1 matches at 9 bases. Specimen: peripheral blood, collected on day 0 of AZD1222 vaccination. DNA of the CDR3: TGTGCCAGCAGCCTACCGATGACAGGGGGCTACAATGAGCAGTTCTTC. As protein: CASSLPMTGGYNEQFF.